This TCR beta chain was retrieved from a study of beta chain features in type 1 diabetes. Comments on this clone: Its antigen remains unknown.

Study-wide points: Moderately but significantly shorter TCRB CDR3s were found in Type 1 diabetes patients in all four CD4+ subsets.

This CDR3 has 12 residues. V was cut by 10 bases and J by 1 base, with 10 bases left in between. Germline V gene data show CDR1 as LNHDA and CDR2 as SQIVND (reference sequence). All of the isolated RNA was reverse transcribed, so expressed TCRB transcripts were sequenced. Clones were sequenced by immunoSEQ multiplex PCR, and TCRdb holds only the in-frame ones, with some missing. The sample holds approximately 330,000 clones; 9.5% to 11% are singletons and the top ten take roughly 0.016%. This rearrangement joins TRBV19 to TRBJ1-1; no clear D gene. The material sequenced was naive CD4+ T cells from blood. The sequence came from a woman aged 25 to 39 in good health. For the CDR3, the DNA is TGTGCCACAAGAAGAGGGAACACTGAAGCTTTCTTT. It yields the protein CATRRGNTEAFF.